The 18 T cell receptor beta chains given below trace back to one sample, sequenced in a study of control samples from healthy donors and cancer patients. The assay was immunoSEQ multiplex PCR, and TCRdb's table has in-frame clones only and misses some. The sample includes roughly 95,000 clones, more than 85% of them seen just once. Sequencing used blood. The receptors here all came from a woman aged 25-40 years in good health.

This clone has only one observation. This rearrangement joins TRBV6-5 to TRBJ1-1, with D unclear. V lost 5 bases and J lost 6, with 13 bases in between. CDR3 length: 13 amino acids. Germline lookup yields CDR1 MNHEY and CDR2 SVGAGI. The CDR3 sequence is CASSPDGRAEAFF. CDR3 sequence (DNA): TGTGCCAGCAGTCCCGACGGGAGGGCTGAAGCTTTCTTT.

This chain connects TRBV2 to TRBJ1-6; D gene unclear. Trimming removed 2 bases from V and 0 bases from J, with 5 bases in between. The CDR3 contains 15 residues. Germline values: CDR1 SNHLY, CDR2 FYNNEI. CDR3 nucleotides: TGTGCCAGCAGTGAACTGAGCTCCTATAATTCACCCCTCCACTTT. The encoded protein is CASSELSSYNSPLHF.

As to this clone: Other DNA sequences from this sample encode an identical CDR3 as well. V usage is TRBV4-2 and J usage is TRBJ2-5; D gene ambiguous. CDR3 length equals 12 residues. The germline V gene has CDR1 LGHNA and CDR2 YNFKEQ. The V end was cut by 0 bases, the J end by 5 bases, with 4 bases between. DNA of the CDR3: TGTGCCAGCAGCCAAGATCGGGAGACCCAGTACTTC. Protein: CASSQDRETQYF.

The rearrangement joins TRBV2 to TRBJ2-3; 10 positions agree with TRBD2. V shed 6 bases, J shed 4 bases, and the junction held 16 bases outside the gene matches. The CDR3 is 18 residues long. Looked up from germline, CDR1 is SNHLY and CDR2 is FYNNEI. The CDR3 protein is CASSLMVLGLADADTQYF. CDR3 coding DNA: TGTGCCAGCAGCCTCATGGTACTAGGACTAGCGGACGCAGATACGCAGTATTTT.

This clone showed up just a few times. The chain uses TRBV14 and TRBJ1-1, with D tentatively TRBD1 (5 bases). CDR1 is SGHDN, CDR2 FVKESK, per germline. The V and J ends lost 0 bases and 5 bases respectively, with 7 bases between them. The CDR3 loop spans 13 amino acids. The CDR3 loop is CASSQEWGTEAFF. The CDR3 nucleotides read TGTGCCAGCAGCCAAGAGTGGGGGACTGAAGCTTTCTTT. Together with reference TRBV14 and TRBJ1-1, the CDR3 gives the full variable domain: EAGVTQFPSHSVIEKGQTVTLRCDPISGHDNLYWYRRVMGKEIKFLLHFVKESKQDESGMPNNRFLAERTGGTYSTLKVQPAELEDSGVYFCASSQEWGTEAFFGQGTRLTVV.

This chain uses TRBV3-1 (or the pseudogene TRBV3-2) with TRBJ2-5; 8 bases agree with TRBD2. After removal of 4 bases from V and 4 bases from J, the junction contained 5 bases not matched to a gene. Germline CDR1 reads LGHDT; CDR2 reads YNNKEL (reference sequence). The CDR3 runs to 14 residues. The CDR3: CASSLRGGAETQYF. The CDR3 DNA follows: TGTGCCAGCAGCCTTCGGGGGGGGGCAGAGACCCAGTACTTC.

The chain carries TRBV14 and TRBJ1-2; tentatively, D is TRBD1 (5 bases). Germline V gene sequence: CDR1 SGHDN, CDR2 FVKESK. The CDR3 is made up of 13 amino acids. V dropped 3 bases and J dropped 2 bases, with 7 bases sitting between them. In DNA, the CDR3 is TGTGCCAGCAGCCACAACAGGAACTATGGCTACACCTTC. This codes for CASSHNRNYGYTF.

This sequence joins TRBV6-5 and TRBJ2-3, with D hard to call. There are 14 residues in the CDR3. V dropped 1 base and J dropped 1 base, with 6 bases sitting between them. The germline V gene has CDR1 MNHEY and CDR2 SVGAGI. CDR3 coding DNA: TGTGCCAGCAGTTACTTCGCGGGCACAGATACGCAGTATTTT. Translating it yields CASSYFAGTDTQYF.

The chain joins TRBV6-5 to TRBJ1-5; 7 bases line up with TRBD1. The CDR3 length is 14 residues. CDR1 MNHEY and CDR2 SVGAGI come from the germline V gene. The ends lost 4 bases at V and 2 bases at J; junction bases unmatched: 2. CDR3 coding DNA: TGTGCCAGCAGTTCCGGGACAGGCAATCAGCCCCAGCATTTT. Translation: CASSSGTGNQPQHF.

This clone has only one observation. The chain uses TRBV20-1 and TRBJ2-7, with TRBD2 identical over 9 bases. CDR1 is DFQATT and CDR2 is SNEGSKA in the germline V gene (reference sequence). Trimming cost V 2 bases and J 9 bases; bases outside gene matches: 2. This CDR3 spans 11 amino acids. The CDR3 here is CSARRREGQYF. The CDR3 DNA reads as TGCAGTGCTAGAAGGCGGGAGGGGCAGTACTTC.

This chain connects TRBV5-1 to TRBJ1-2; D may be TRBD1 (5 bases). Per the germline V gene, CDR1 is SGHRS and CDR2 is YFSETQ. This CDR3 region has 13 residues. V gave up 6 bases and J gave up 3 bases, with 12 bases separating them. The CDR3 bases are TGCGCCAGCACCGAGTCGGGGGACTATGGCTACACCTTC. Its translation is CASTESGDYGYTF.

The chain is built from TRBV28 and TRBJ1-4; no reliable D call. V was trimmed by 7 bases and J by 4 bases, leaving 10 bases between them. Germline loops: CDR1 MDHEN, CDR2 SYDVKM. CDR3 length: 13 amino acids. This CDR3 is CASTEAVNEKLFF. The DNA for the CDR3 is TGTGCCAGCACCGAGGCGGTTAATGAAAAACTGTTTTTT.

The rearrangement links TRBV19 to TRBJ1-2, with D tentatively TRBD1 (5 bases). This CDR3 is built from 15 residues. Germline V gene sequence: CDR1 LNHDA, CDR2 SQIVND (reference sequence). The V end lost 9 bases, the J end lost 7 bases, and 24 bases lay between the germline ends. The CDR3 bases are TGTGCCAGCTGGTCAGGGATCCCCAATTTTCGTGGCTACACCTTC. As protein: CASWSGIPNFRGYTF.

V and J are TRBV5-4 and TRBJ1-1, with 9 bases lining up with TRBD1. The CDR3 length is 14 residues. Germline V gene lookup returns CDR1 SGHNT and CDR2 YYREEE (reference sequence). V lost 4 bases, J lost 2 bases, and 3 bases stayed unmatched. CDR3: CASSQDRGNTEAFF. The DNA of the CDR3 is TGTGCCAGCAGCCAGGACAGGGGTAACACTGAAGCTTTCTTT.

The chain is built from TRBV11-2 and TRBJ1-1; D ambiguous. This CDR3 region has 15 residues. Trimming removed 4 bases at V and 0 bases at J, with 12 bases between. Germline loops: CDR1 SGHAT, CDR2 FQNNGV. This CDR3 is CASSSLAGVNTEAFF. CDR3 nucleotides: TGTGCCAGCAGCTCCCTAGCCGGGGTGAACACTGAAGCTTTCTTT.

This chain uses TRBV5-4 with TRBJ1-3; D ambiguous. There are 13 residues in the CDR3. From germline, CDR1 is SGHNT and CDR2 YYREEE (reference sequence). Trimming removed 0 bases at V and 0 bases at J, with 1 base between. The CDR3 region has the DNA TGTGCCAGCAGCTTGGTCTCTGGAAACACCATATATTTT. Protein: CASSLVSGNTIYF.

This clone was observed once. The rearrangement joins TRBV29-1 to TRBJ1-5; no firm D call. The CDR3 totals 12 residues. Germline loops: CDR1 SQVTM, CDR2 ANQGSEA. Trimming removed 7 bases at V and 3 bases at J, with 10 bases between. The chain's CDR3 is CSALVYNQPQHF. CDR3 nucleotides: TGCAGCGCTCTCGTTTACAATCAGCCCCAGCATTTT.

This chain links TRBV3-1 (or the pseudogene TRBV3-2) with TRBJ1-2, with 8 positions matching TRBD1. CDR1 and CDR2 (germline): LGHDT, YNNKEL (reference sequence). The CDR3 covers 12 residues. V shed 1 base and J 10 bases; nucleotides not matched to a gene: 2. For the CDR3, the DNA is TGTGCCAGCAGCCAAGTTCAGGGGGCCTACACCTTC. Its translation: CASSQVQGAYTF.